One and the same sample provided the 10 T cell receptor beta chains below, sequenced in a study of T cell responses to AZD1222 COVID-19 vaccine. Profiling relied on immunoSEQ multiplex PCR, and the TCRdb table lists in-frame clones only, not all of them. Among over 100,000 clones listed, 88% were seen once. The sample consisted of peripheral blood, taken on day 0 of AZD1222 vaccination. These receptors were taken from an adult in good health.

This clone showed up just once. The chain joins TRBV7-3 to TRBJ2-1; the D gene is possibly TRBD1 (6 bases). V was shortened by 5 bases and J by 8 bases, with 13 bases between the two germline ends. Per germline, CDR1 SGHTA and CDR2 FQGTGA. The CDR3 totals 13 residues. The CDR3 DNA sequence: TGTGCCAGCAGCACACACAGGGTCGATGAGCAGTTCTTC. Its protein is CASSTHRVDEQFF.

CDR3 nucleotides: TGCGCCAGCAGCTTGGTCCCTCAGGGGGGACAGCCCCAGCATTTT. It translates to CASSLVPQGGQPQHF. This chain connects TRBV5-1 to TRBJ1-5; 7 bases fit TRBD1. V dropped 0 bases and J dropped 7; count of bases not matched to a gene: 7. Looked up from germline, CDR1 is SGHRS and CDR2 is YFSETQ. CDR3 length: 15 residues.

The sample holds a few counts of this clone. The chain recombines TRBV28 with TRBJ1-2, with no clear D. The germline V and J ends were trimmed by 3 bases and 0 bases, with 17 bases remaining between them. Germline CDR1 reads MDHEN; CDR2 reads SYDVKM. This CDR3 has 17 amino acids. DNA of the CDR3: TGTGCCAGCAGTTTTTGGCAGAATACCGGATCTAACTATGGCTACACCTTC. It codes for CASSFWQNTGSNYGYTF.

The gene calls are TRBV6-5 and TRBJ2-7; D ambiguous. Trimming pared 10 bases from V and 3 bases from J, leaving 19 bases between. The CDR3 extends over 14 amino acids. Germline CDR1 and CDR2: MNHEY and SVGAGI. The CDR3 sequence is CATSRYQVDYEQYF. The CDR3 region has the DNA TGTGCCACCTCCCGTTACCAAGTTGACTACGAGCAGTACTTC.

V gene TRBV27 combines with J gene TRBJ2-5; 7 bases fit TRBD1. The CDR3 runs to 17 residues. CDR1 is MNHEY, CDR2 SMNVEV, per germline (reference sequence). The V and J ends lost 4 bases and 1 base, in that order; junction bases with no gene match: 12. The CDR3 DNA reads TGTGCCAGCAGTTCTACCTCGATGACAGGGTTCCAAGAGACCCAGTACTTC. This translates into CASSSTSMTGFQETQYF.

The V and J genes are TRBV7-7 and TRBJ1-5; D is unresolved. Trimming shortened V by 5 bases and J by 8 bases, and 13 bases separated the two germline ends. Germline-derived CDR1 and CDR2 are SSHAT and FNYEAQ (reference sequence). The CDR3 is 13 residues long. CDR3 protein: CASSLSRVEPQHF. For the CDR3, the DNA is TGTGCCAGCAGCCTCAGTCGGGTAGAGCCCCAGCATTTT.

This clone was picked up one time. Here the CDR3 reads CASSLTSSGASYEQYF. The CDR3 nucleotides read TGTGCCAGCAGCTTAACGTCTAGCGGGGCATCCTACGAGCAGTACTTC. The rearrangement uses TRBV7-3 and TRBJ2-7; TRBD2 matches at 9 bases. Trimming took 0 bases from V and 1 from J; bases not matched to a gene: 4. This CDR3 is built from 16 residues. CDR1 is SGHTA and CDR2 is FQGTGA in the germline V gene.

This clone was found once. The chain has TRBV23-1 and TRBJ1-2, with no clear D. TRBV23-1 is assigned to the ORF class and has an uncertain function. The CDR3 has 10 amino acids. Deletions cut 7 bases from V and 6 bases from J, with 6 bases between. CDR3 residues: CASTVNGYTF. CDR3 coding DNA: TGCGCCAGCACCGTAAATGGCTACACCTTC.

The CDR3 sequence is CASSIGQGVNTEAFF. CDR3 coding DNA: TGTGCCAGTAGTATTGGACAGGGGGTAAACACTGAAGCTTTCTTT. The rearrangement uses TRBV19 and TRBJ1-1, with 10 bases aligning to TRBD1. Losses at the gene ends were 3 bases for V and 2 bases for J; bases not matched to a gene: 3. This CDR3 has 15 residues. Germline lookup yields CDR1 LNHDA and CDR2 SQIVND (reference sequence).

The rearrangement joins TRBV6-4 to TRBJ2-2, with 10 bases matching TRBD2. With V trimmed by 3 bases and J by 1 base, 5 bases remained unmatched. Germline V gives CDR1 MRHNA, CDR2 SNTAGT. This CDR3 region has 17 residues. CDR3 DNA sequence: TGTGCCAGCAGTGAGGCTTGGACTAGCGGGAACACCGGGGAGCTGTTTTTT. This gives the protein CASSEAWTSGNTGELFF.